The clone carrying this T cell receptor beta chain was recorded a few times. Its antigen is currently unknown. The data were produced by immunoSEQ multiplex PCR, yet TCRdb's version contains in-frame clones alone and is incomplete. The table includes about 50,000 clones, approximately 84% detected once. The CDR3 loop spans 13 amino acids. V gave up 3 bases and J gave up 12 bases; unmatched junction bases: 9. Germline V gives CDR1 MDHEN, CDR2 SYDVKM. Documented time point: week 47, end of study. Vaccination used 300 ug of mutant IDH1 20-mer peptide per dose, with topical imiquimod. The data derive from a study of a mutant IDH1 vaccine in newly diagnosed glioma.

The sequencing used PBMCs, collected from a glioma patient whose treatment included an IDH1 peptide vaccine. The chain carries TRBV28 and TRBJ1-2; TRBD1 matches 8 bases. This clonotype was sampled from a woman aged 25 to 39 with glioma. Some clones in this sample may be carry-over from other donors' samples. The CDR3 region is CASSFRDRPNHTF. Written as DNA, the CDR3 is TGTGCCAGCAGTTTCAGGGACAGGCCTAACCACACCTTC.